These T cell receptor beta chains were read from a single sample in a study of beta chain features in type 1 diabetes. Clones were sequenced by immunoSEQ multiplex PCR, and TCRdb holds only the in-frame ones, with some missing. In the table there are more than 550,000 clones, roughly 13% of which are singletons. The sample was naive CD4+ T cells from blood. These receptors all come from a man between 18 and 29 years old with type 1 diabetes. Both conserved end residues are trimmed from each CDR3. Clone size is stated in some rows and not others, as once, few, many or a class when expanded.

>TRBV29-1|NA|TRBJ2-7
SVLGYEQY
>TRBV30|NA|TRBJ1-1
AWSIQGDTEAF
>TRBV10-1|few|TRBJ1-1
ASSEGTVNTEAF
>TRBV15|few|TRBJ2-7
ATSRDRGLYEQY
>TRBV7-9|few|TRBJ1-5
ASSLEAQPQH
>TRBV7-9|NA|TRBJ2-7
ASSSGTGDYEQY
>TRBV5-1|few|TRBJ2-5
ASSLVGLSQETQY
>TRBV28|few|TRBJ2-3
ASSSGFTDTQY
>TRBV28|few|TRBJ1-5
ASSTGDTIRDQPQH
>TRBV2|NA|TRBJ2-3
ASSETLTPTDTQY
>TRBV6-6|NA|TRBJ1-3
ASSYSEGGNTIY
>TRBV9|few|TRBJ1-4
ASSVATGQGTNEKLF
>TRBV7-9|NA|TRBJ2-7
ASSLRGAYEQY
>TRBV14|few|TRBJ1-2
ASSIGTAYT
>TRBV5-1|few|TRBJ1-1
ASSVTKNTEAF
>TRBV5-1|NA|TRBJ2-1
ASSGPGDNEQF
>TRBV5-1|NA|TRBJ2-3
ASSLATSYTQY
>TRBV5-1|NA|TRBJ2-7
ASSLGQVGDEQY
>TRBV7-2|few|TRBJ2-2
ASSLAFQRGNTGELF
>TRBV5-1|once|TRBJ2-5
ASSSETGSGEETQY
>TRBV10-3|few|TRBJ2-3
AIRGGRTDTQY
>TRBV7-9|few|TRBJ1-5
ASSSQGNQPQH
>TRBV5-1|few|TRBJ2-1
ASSSSGIPQYNEQF
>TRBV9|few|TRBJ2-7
ASSVGLAGEYEQY
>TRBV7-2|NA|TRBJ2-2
ASSLLGTYTGELF
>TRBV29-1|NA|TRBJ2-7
SVNRGGEQY
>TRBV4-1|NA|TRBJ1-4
ASSHKARGGQGGEKLF
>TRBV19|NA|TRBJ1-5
ASRVGQGPGQPQH
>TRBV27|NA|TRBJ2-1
ASSSKGTGRHEQF
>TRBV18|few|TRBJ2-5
ASSPMGPEGETQY
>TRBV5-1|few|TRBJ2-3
ASSLAFSRDTQY
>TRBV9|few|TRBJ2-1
ASSVQSGSNEQF
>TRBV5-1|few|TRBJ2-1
ASSLPPGTSNEQF
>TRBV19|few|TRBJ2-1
ASSIWAGGTEQF
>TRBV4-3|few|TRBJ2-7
ASSQGTGPSPYEQY
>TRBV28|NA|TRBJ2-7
ASRAGQHYEQY
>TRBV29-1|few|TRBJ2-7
SVGSLGGVHEQY
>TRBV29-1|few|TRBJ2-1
SMAGSNEQF
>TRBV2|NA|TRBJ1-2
ASTQGTAGSGYT
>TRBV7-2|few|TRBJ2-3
ASSSRVTDTQY
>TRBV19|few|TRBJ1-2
ASSIFGGYT
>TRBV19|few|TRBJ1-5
ASSLRDRAPRPQH
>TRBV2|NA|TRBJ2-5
ASSRRETQY
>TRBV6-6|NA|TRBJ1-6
ASSSGTGDSPLH
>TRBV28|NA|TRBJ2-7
ASSLGTGGEQY
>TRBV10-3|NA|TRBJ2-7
AISESLAATYEQY
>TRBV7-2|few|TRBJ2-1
ASSARSSSYNEQF